This T cell receptor beta chain is drawn from a study of blood T cell repertoires in COVID-19. Study background: Spain, Italy and the United States supplied samples that represented acute and convalescent COVID-19. The cDNA or gDNA used as material had been derived from T cells, B-cell-depleted T cells, or PBMCs.

In the original processing: Estimated nucleated cell counts came from reference gene primer amplification. Profiling relied on immunoSEQ multiplex PCR, and the TCRdb table lists in-frame clones only, not all of them. That table is the source of V, J and clone size, and D and trimming were worked out from the DNA. The data contain about 200,000 clones, over 75% of them singletons. CDR3 length: 16 residues. Germline values: CDR1 SGDLS, CDR2 YYNGEE. Trimming removed 0 bases from V and 5 bases from J; junction bases left unmatched: 5. This clone was observed a single time. This sequence joins TRBV9 and TRBJ1-4, with TRBD1 matching over 9 bases. The source of this sequence is a man aged 50 or older with COVID-19, enrolled during active disease. Sequencing used peripheral blood. The CDR3 protein is CASSVATGTGNEKLFF. CDR3 in DNA: TGTGCCAGCAGCGTAGCTACCGGGACAGGGAATGAAAAACTGTTTTTT.